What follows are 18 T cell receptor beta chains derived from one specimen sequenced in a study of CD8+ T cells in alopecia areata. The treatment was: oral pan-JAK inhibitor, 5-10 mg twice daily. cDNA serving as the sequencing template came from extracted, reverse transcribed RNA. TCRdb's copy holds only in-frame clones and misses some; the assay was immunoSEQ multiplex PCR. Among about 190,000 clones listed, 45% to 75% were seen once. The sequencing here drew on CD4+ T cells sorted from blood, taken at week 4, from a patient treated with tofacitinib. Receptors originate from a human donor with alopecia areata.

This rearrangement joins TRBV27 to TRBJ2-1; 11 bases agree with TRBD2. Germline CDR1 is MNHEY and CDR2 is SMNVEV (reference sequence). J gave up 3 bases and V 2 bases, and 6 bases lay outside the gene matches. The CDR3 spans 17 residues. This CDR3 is CASSLQKTSGVYNEQFF. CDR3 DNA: TGTGCCAGCAGTTTACAGAAGACTAGCGGGGTCTACAATGAGCAGTTCTTC.

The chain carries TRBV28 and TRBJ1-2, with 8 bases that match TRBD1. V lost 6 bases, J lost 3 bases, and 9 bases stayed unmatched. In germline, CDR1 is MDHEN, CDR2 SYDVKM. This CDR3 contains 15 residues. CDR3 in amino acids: CASRLGQGLDYGYTF. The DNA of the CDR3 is TGTGCCAGCAGACTCGGACAGGGATTGGACTATGGCTACACCTTC.

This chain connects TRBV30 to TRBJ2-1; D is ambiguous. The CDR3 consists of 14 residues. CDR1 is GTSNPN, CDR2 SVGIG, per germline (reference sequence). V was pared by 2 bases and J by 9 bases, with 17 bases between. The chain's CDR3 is CAWSPTVLKGEQFF. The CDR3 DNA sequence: TGTGCCTGGAGTCCGACGGTCCTTAAGGGTGAGCAGTTCTTC.

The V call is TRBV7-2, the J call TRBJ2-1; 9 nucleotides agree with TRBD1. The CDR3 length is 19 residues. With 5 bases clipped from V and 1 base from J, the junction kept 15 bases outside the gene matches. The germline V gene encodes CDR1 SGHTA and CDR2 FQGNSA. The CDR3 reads CASSKRTGEAASSYNEQFF. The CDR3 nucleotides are TGTGCCAGCAGCAAAAGGACAGGGGAAGCAGCGAGTTCCTACAATGAGCAGTTCTTC. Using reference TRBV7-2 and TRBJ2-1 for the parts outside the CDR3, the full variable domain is GAGVSQSPSNKVTEKGKDVELRCDPISGHTALYWYRQSLGQGLEFLIYFQGNSAPDKSGLPSDRFSAERTGGSVSTLTIQRTQQEDSAVYLCASSKRTGEAASSYNEQFFGPGTRLTVL.

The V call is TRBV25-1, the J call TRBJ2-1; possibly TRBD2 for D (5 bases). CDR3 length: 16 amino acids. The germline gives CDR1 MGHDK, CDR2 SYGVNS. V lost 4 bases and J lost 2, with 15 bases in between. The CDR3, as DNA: TGTGCCAGCAGTGGTCAAGGGAGTGGCACCTACAATGAGCAGTTCTTC. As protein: CASSGQGSGTYNEQFF.

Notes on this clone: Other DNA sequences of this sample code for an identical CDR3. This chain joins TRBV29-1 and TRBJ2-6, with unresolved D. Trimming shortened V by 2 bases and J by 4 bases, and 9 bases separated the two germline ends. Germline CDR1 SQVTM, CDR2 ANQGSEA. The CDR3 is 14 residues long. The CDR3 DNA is TGCAGCGTTGAAAGCAGGAGCGGGGCCAACGTCCTGACTTTC. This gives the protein CSVESRSGANVLTF.

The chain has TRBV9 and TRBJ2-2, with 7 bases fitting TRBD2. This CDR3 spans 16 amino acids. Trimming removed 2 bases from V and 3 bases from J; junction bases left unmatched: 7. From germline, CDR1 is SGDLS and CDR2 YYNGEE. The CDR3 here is CASSVKAGVDTGELFF. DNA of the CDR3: TGTGCCAGCAGCGTGAAGGCGGGAGTGGACACCGGGGAGCTGTTTTTT.

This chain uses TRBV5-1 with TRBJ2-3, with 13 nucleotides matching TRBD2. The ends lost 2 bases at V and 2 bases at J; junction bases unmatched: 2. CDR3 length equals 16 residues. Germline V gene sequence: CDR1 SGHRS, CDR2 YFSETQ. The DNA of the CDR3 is TGCGCCAGCAGCTTAGGACTAGCGGGAGCCACAGATACGCAGTATTTT. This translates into CASSLGLAGATDTQYF.

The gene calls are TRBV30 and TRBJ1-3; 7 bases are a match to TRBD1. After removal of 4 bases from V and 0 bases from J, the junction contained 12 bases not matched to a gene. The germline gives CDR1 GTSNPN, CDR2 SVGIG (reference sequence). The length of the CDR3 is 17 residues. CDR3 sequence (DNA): TGTGCCTGGACCCCGGACAGGCTGACAACCTCTGGAAACACCATATATTTT. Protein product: CAWTPDRLTTSGNTIYF.

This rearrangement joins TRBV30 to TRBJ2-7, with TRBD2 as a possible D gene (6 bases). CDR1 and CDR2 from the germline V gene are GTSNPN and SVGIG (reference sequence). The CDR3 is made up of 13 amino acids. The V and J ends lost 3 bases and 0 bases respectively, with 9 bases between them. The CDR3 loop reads CAWRSGSSYEQYF. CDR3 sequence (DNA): TGTGCCTGGAGATCCGGGAGCTCCTACGAGCAGTACTTC.

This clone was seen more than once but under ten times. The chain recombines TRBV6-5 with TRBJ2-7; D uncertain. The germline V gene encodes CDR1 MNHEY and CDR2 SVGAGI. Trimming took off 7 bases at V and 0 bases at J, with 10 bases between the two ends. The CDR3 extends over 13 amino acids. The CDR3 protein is CASKTLGSYEQYF. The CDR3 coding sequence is TGTGCCAGCAAGACTCTCGGCTCCTACGAGCAGTACTTC.

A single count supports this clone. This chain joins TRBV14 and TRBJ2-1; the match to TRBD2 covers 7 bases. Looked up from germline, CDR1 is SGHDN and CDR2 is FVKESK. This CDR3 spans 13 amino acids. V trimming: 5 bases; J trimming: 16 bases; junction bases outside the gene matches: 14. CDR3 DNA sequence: TGTGCCAGCAGCTGGGGGGGTCCAGTGCGCGTCTTCTTC. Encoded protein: CASSWGGPVRVFF.

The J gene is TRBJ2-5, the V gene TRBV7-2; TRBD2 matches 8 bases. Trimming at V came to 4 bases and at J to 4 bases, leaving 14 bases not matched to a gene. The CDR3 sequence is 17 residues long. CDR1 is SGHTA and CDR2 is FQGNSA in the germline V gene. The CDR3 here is CASSSTPGLGGGETQYF. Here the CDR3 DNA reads TGTGCCAGCAGCTCTACACCGGGACTAGGTGGGGGAGAGACCCAGTACTTC.

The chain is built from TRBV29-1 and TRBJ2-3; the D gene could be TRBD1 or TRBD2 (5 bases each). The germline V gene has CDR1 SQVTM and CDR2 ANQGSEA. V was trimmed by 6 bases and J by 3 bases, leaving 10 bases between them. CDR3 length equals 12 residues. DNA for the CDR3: TGCAGCGTGGGGGTAGGGACAGATACGCAGTATTTT. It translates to CSVGVGTDTQYF.

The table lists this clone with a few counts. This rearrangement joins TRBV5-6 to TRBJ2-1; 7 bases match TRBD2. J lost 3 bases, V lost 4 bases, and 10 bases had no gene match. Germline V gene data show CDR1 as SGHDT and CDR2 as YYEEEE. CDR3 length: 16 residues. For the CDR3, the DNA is TGTGCCAGCAGCCCCGGGGGAGCGGGGAGCTACAATGAGCAGTTCTTC. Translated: CASSPGGAGSYNEQFF.

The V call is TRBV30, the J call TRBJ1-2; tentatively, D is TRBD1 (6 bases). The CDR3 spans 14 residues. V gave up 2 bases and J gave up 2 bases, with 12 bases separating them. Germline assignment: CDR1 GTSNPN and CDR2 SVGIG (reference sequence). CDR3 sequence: CAWSRGQGNYGYTF. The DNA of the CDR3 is TGTGCCTGGAGTCGAGGGCAGGGGAACTATGGCTACACCTTC.

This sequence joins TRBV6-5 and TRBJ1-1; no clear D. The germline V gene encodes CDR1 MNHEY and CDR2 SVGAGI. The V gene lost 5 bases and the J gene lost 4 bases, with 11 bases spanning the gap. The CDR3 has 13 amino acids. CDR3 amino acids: CASSGGRTTEAFF. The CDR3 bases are TGTGCCAGCAGTGGAGGGAGGACCACTGAAGCTTTCTTT.

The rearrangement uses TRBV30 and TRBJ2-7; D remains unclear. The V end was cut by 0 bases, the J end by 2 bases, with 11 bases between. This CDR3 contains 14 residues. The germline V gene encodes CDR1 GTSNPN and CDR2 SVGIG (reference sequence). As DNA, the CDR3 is TGTGCCTGGAGTGTCGGTGGGAACCCCTACGAGCAGTACTTC. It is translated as CAWSVGGNPYEQYF.